This T cell receptor beta chain was profiled in a study of tumor-infiltrating lymphocytes in primary liver carcinoma listed by TCRdb under 2017. Regarding the complete study: Surgical resection was performed in China between 2015 and early 2016 on 5 or 6 patients with histopathologically diagnosed primary liver carcinoma. Repertoires from technical replicates were highly reproducible, with mean shared-clone rates roughly 0.9 and correlation coefficients above 0.98. TCRbeta repertoire sequencing covered 35 or so specimens from 5 patients: around 25 tumor regions, 5 adjacent noncancerous liver tissues and 5 peripheral blood samples. The five patients had tumors staged T1-T3 N0M0, with maximum diameters ranging from roughly 4.2 to 11 cm. Each sample produced about 3.5 to 7.13 million productive TCRbeta reads, and read depth showed no significant difference between tissue types. For each liver tumor, the study sampled five regions along with adjacent normal tissue and blood, and applied TCRbeta repertoire sequencing, expression microarrays and whole-exome sequencing. Of the five patients (three men and two women, aged 30 to 69 years), four had hepatocellular carcinoma and one had combined HCC and intrahepatic cholangiocarcinoma.

A constant-region primer and ProtoScript II reverse transcriptase were used to reverse-transcribe TCRbeta-specific cDNA from approximately 550 ng total RNA. TCRbeta libraries were built with three nested multiplex PCR rounds, a slightly modified ARM-PCR procedure. Each of the first two PCR rounds ran for approximately 10 cycles and used multiplex TRBV1-TRBV30 forward primers together with a Cbeta reverse primer. Sample barcodes and Illumina adapters were added in a final 25-cycle PCR using Deep VentR polymerase. Amplicons of 200-500 bp were gel-purified with a QIAquick gel extraction kit before sequencing. An Illumina HiSeq 2500 was used to sequence the TCRbeta amplicons with 250-bp paired-end reads. From the authors' description of their analysis: Quality trimming of reads was performed with Trimmomatic v0.33, and paired reads were merged with FLASH v1.2.11 so that full CDR3 sequences could be recovered. V, D and J germline segments were assigned to the rearranged TCRbeta sequences by MiGEC v1.2.1b. Clonotype statistics and Shannon-Wiener diversity indices were computed with VDJtools v1.0.0. To reduce sampling bias, subsequent analyses other than the diversity analysis used only the 250 most abundant clonotypes in each sample. TCRdb trimmed public reads at Q25 via fastp, called clones via MiXCR and kept in-frame beta chains. One record per CDR3 amino acid sequence lists the most common genes and DNA. The V and J calls, along with clone size, are taken from TCRdb and not from the paper's own processing. The sample table lists roughly 330,000 distinct CDR3 sequences, around three fifths of them with a count of one. The biggest ten clones account for roughly 6% of the sample.

RNA from unsorted whole blood was extracted with TRIzol reagent, and germline DNA was obtained with the DNeasy Blood & Tissue kit. Patients had chronic HBV infection and were treatment-naive at sampling. Before surgery, roughly 4 milliliters of peripheral blood were drawn into K2EDTA tubes. CDR1 ENHRY and CDR2 SYGVKD were looked up in the germline V gene. At the junction V is shortened by 11 bases and J by 6 bases, with 14 bases in between. Measured from the cysteine to the phenylalanine, the CDR3 is 13 residues long. The read is trimmed to its CDR3 DNA, 39 bases read in frame from base 1. In regard to this clonotype: Its antigen is not yet known. One base away there is no much larger clone; base qualities are not given.

Results and caveats for the whole study, not just this receptor: Only 4 or 5 patients were included in the study, and the authors note that the findings should be validated in a larger study. Compared with blood, tumors had a significantly larger share of the repertoire taken up by the top 250 clones (p = 0.039). Repertoire overlap was higher between tumor regions (mean roughly 35%) than tumor-adjacent (approximately 17%) or tumor-blood (roughly 14%) pairs, consistent with antigen-driven expansion. Because only the TCR beta chain was sequenced and unpaired alpha chains were not captured, true repertoire diversity is likely underestimated. Comparison of CD4+ and CD8+ T cell repertoires was precluded by the use of bulk unsorted samples.

The material sequenced was peripheral blood. The receptor was isolated from a man in his forties or fifties with primary liver carcinoma and hepatitis B virus infection. The chain was built from TRBV10-3 and TRBJ1-6, with a tentative D gene TRBD1 over 5 matching bases. For the CDR3, the sequence is CAVGHDGNSPLHF. The DNA sequence is as follows: TGTGCCGTCGGACATGACGGTAATTCACCCCTCCACTTT.